This TCR beta chain came from a study of T-cell memory formation after mild COVID-19 (dated by TCRdb to about 2021). For the wider study: TCR sequence clusters from the two donors were largely donor specific. Two young, previously healthy adult volunteers, one female and one male, were included in the cohort. Longitudinal TCRalpha and TCRbeta repertoire sequencing tracked T-cell clones expanding and contracting after mild COVID-19 in a couple of donors. The paper's findings and limits, for the study overall: Contracting CD4+ clones were found mainly in CM and EM memory subsets, while CD8+ clones were enriched in EMRA. Clones that contracted from day 15 to 85 showed balanced CD4/CD8 phenotypes, whereas a second wave of clones that expanded from day 15 to 37 leaned towards CD4+. Only a couple of mild cases were covered in the study, and larger cohorts including severe cases with pre-infection samples were considered necessary. Some responding clones were detected in pre-infection memory, which suggested that pre-existing cross-reactive memory T cells had joined the SARS-CoV-2 response. The second-wave clones that peaked on day 37 were not confirmed to be SARS-CoV-2 specific.

The reads were generated on an Illumina NovaSeq 6000. cDNA libraries for TCRalpha and TCRbeta were prepared by 5'RACE using constant-segment primers, with sample barcodes and unique molecular identifiers added. RNA was extracted from every sample with Trizol reagent. Libraries were amplified in two PCR steps, with a second sample barcode and Illumina TruSeq adapters added in the second step. Libraries were sequenced on an Illumina NovaSeq with 2 x 150 bp paired-end reads. The published analysis was carried out like this. Demultiplexing of reads and collapsing into UMI-guided consensus sequences were performed with migec v1.2.7. With mixcr v2.1.11, UMI consensuses were aligned to TRA and TRB V and J templates and assembled into clonotypes. A clonotype was counted as expanded or contracted only if both edgeR and NoisET called the change significant, with noise models trained on biological replicates. For edgeR calls, the cutoffs were a false discovery rate-adjusted p below 0.01 and a log2 fold-change threshold of 1. PCA with hierarchical clustering of max-normalized trajectories of the 1000 most abundant clonotypes was used as exploratory dynamics analysis. The CD4 or CD8 phenotype of responding clones was assigned using the separately sequenced CD4+ and CD8+ repertoires. TCRdb handled the public reads itself, with Q25 trimming in fastp and clone calling in MiXCR, and kept productive beta chains. Identical CDR3 proteins give one entry, which carries the most common genes and DNA. The V and J calls follow TCRdb's processing rather than the paper's. Present in this sample are roughly 350,000 distinct CDR3 sequences, approximately 27% of which were seen just once. The ten largest account for approximately 13% of the sample.

For CDR1 and CDR2, the germline V gene (reference sequence) lists DFQATT and SNEGSKA. The CDR3 has 13 amino acids, counting the end cysteine and phenylalanine. Only CDR3 DNA is held: 39 bases, read in frame from base 1. At the junction V is shortened by 0 bases and J by 5 bases; bases outside the gene matches: 1. To note about this clonotype: Its antigen is unknown. No quality values exist for individual bases; no much larger clone is one base distant.

Ficoll-Paque density gradient centrifugation was used to isolate PBMCs. What was sequenced was PBMCs or a T cell subset sorted from them (not recorded which). The rearranged segments are TRBV20-1 and TRBJ1-5, with 7 central nucleotides matching TRBD1. The clonotype comes from an adult woman who had mild COVID-19 (a few samples of this study predate the infection). The sample titles of this study are shuffled in the database, so cell type and time point are left out; the donor was told from shared clones. The CDR3: CSARERGHQPQHF. The DNA sequence follows: TGCAGTGCTAGAGAGAGGGGGCATCAGCCCCAGCATTTT.